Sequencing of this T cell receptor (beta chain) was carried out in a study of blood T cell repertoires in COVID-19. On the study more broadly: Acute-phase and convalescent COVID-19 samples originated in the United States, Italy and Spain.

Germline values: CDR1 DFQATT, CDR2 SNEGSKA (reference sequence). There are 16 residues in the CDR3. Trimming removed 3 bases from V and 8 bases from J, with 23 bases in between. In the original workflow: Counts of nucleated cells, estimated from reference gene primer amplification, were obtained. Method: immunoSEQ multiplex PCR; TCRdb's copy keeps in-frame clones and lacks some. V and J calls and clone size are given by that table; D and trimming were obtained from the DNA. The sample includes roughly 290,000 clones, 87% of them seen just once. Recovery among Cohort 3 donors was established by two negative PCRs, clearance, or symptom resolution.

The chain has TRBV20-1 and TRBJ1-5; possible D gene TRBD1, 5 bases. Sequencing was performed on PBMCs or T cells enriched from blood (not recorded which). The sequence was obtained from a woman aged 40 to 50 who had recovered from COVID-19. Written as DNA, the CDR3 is TGCAGTGCTAGTCCGGGCGGGGGGGTGATTTTCAAGCCCCAGCATTTT. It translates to CSASPGGGVIFKPQHF.